These 30 T cell receptor beta chains originate from one sample sequenced in a study of CD8+CD57+ T cells in acquired aplastic anemia. Profiling that covered TCR beta VDJ and CDR3 relied on genomic DNA as its template. TCRdb recomputed calls from the reads with MiXCR, one row per CDR3 protein. Of 200,000 or so distinct CDR3 sequences detected, around 66% appear once; the ten largest clones hold more than 45%. The sample consisted of sorted CD4+, CD8+, or CD8+CD57+ T cells (not recorded which) from PBMCs. The receptors derive from a human donor with severe aplastic anemia or a healthy control (not recorded which).

Comment on this clonotype: The CDR3 ends on some other residue instead of the conserved phenylalanine or tryptophan, so this is likely a read error. The chain employs TRBV4-1 and TRBJ1-2; the D is unclear. The germline CDR1 and CDR2 sequences are MGHRA and YSYEKL. There are 13 residues in the CDR3. CDR3 sequence: CANSQGSNYGYTL. The DNA of the CDR3 is TGCGCCAACAGCCAAGGGTCAAACTATGGCTACACCCTC.

The table lists this clonotype with many counts. The gene calls are TRBV4-1 and TRBJ1-2; D uncertain. This CDR3 is built from 15 residues. Germline lookup yields CDR1 MGHRA and CDR2 YSYEKL. Trimming removed 0 bases from V and 5 bases from J, with 13 bases in between. CDR3 region: CASSQDLGIGYGYTF. Written as DNA, the CDR3 is TGCGCCAGCAGCCAAGACCTGGGAATAGGATATGGCTACACCTTC.

The chain uses TRBV7-9 and TRBJ1-2; D ambiguous. Germline V CDR1 and CDR2: SEHNR, FQNEAQ (reference sequence). This CDR3 has 12 residues. Trimming removed 1 base at V and 7 bases at J, with 7 bases between. The CDR3 DNA reads as TGTGCCAGCAGCTTAGGGGATCGTGGCTACACCTTC. This gives the protein CASSLGDRGYTF.

This sequence joins TRBV12-3 or TRBV12-4 and TRBJ2-7, with D possibly being TRBD2 (5 bases). V was clipped by 6 bases and J by 3 bases, with 9 bases between them. CDR3 size: 12 residues. As DNA, the CDR3 is TGTGCCAGCAGCCCACTAGACTACGAGCAGTACTTC. It codes for CASSPLDYEQYF.

Ten or more counts support this clonotype. The V gene is TRBV19, the J gene TRBJ1-1, with 9 bases matching TRBD1. The CDR3 runs to 14 residues. Germline V lookup: CDR1 LNHDA, CDR2 SQIVND (reference sequence). Losses at the gene ends were 6 bases for V and 5 bases for J; bases not matched to a gene: 7. The CDR3 coding sequence is TGTGCCAGTAGCCTACAGGGGGCCGGGACTGAAGCTTTCTTT. Protein: CASSLQGAGTEAFF.

The genes are TRBV20-1 and TRBJ1-4; 7 positions match TRBD1. The CDR3 has 15 residues. Germline CDR1 reads DFQATT; CDR2 reads SNEGSKA (reference sequence). J gave up 3 bases and V 0 bases, and 4 bases lay outside the gene matches. CDR3: CSARDPGGSNEKLFF. In nucleotides, the CDR3 is TGCAGTGCTAGAGATCCAGGGGGGTCTAATGAAAAACTGTTTTTT.

As concerns this clonotype: A read error may produce the germline difference seen at one junction end. The V and J genes are TRBV12-3 or TRBV12-4 and TRBJ2-7, with 12 bases matching TRBD2. This CDR3 spans 15 amino acids. CDR3 region: CATSDPSGRAYEQYF. The CDR3 DNA reads TGTGCCACCAGTGACCCTAGCGGGAGGGCCTACGAGCAGTACTTC.

Note on this clonotype: It is unclear where the CDR3 begins or ends on the DNA, so no DNA is shown, and the CDR3 is as TCRdb lists it. The V call is TRBV7-9, the J call TRBJ1-3. The CDR3 contains 23 residues when both ends are counted. CDR1 is SEHNR and CDR2 is FQNEAQ in the germline V gene (reference sequence). The CDR3 sequence: CASSFSSGGPTSSTSGPGNTIYF.

This clonotype was counted a few times. V and J are TRBV29-1 and TRBJ1-1, with D maybe TRBD1 (6 bases). Trimming took off 3 bases at V and 2 bases at J, with 10 bases between the two ends. Germline V gene data show CDR1 as SQVTM and CDR2 as ANQGSEA. The CDR3 totals 13 residues. CDR3 DNA: TGCAGCGTTGAGGGGGGCCATAACACTGAAGCTTTCTTT. Translated, it gives CSVEGGHNTEAFF.

This chain joins TRBV6-5 and TRBJ1-1, with D uncertain. The CDR3 is 15 amino acids. The V end lost 0 bases, the J end lost 0 bases, and 8 bases lay between the germline ends. Germline CDR1 MNHEY, CDR2 SVGAGI. The CDR3 loop reads CASSYSSYLNTEAFF. The DNA for the CDR3 is TGTGCCAGCAGTTACTCGTCCTACTTGAACACTGAAGCTTTCTTT.

CDR3 in amino acids: CSVKVEAGGFPGELFF. The CDR3 bases are TGCAGTGTTAAGGTCGAGGCGGGAGGGTTCCCCGGGGAGCTGTTTTTT. The chain uses TRBV29-1 and TRBJ2-2; TRBD2 aligns across 9 bases. This CDR3 contains 16 residues. Germline loops: CDR1 SQVTM, CDR2 ANQGSEA.

A word on this clonotype: The CDR3 does not close with the conserved phenylalanine or tryptophan, likely indicating a read error. The chain employs TRBV5-1 and TRBJ2-7; D is uncertain. V was shortened by 5 bases and J by 1 base, with 4 bases between the two germline ends. CDR3 length: 11 amino acids. The germline CDR1 and CDR2 sequences are SGHRS and YFSETQ. The CDR3 coding sequence is TGCGCCAGCAGACAATCCTACGAGCAGTACTCC. Encoded protein: CASRQSYEQYS.

This clonotype has more than one count but fewer than ten. The chain carries TRBV10-3 and TRBJ2-7; D ambiguous. V was trimmed by 0 bases and J by 5 bases, leaving 5 bases between them. Germline V gene sequence: CDR1 ENHRY, CDR2 SYGVKD. The CDR3 contains 12 residues. In DNA, the CDR3 is TGTGCCATCAGTGAGTCGAACCACGAGCAGTACTTC. Its protein product is CAISESNHEQYF.

The chain uses TRBV7-9 and TRBJ2-7; possibly TRBD1 for D (5 bases). The CDR3 contains 14 residues. Trimming stripped 1 base from V and 5 bases from J, with 12 bases between. CDR1 and CDR2 (germline): SEHNR, FQNEAQ (reference sequence). DNA of the CDR3: TGTGCCAGCAGCTTAGTCCCAGGGCTAGACGAGCAGTACTTC. Amino acid sequence: CASSLVPGLDEQYF.

The V gene is TRBV7-9, the J gene TRBJ1-3; D is perhaps TRBD1 (6 bases). V was trimmed by 1 base and J by 3 bases, leaving 16 bases between them. This CDR3 has 17 residues. The germline gives CDR1 SEHNR, CDR2 FQNEAQ (reference sequence). Here the CDR3 reads CASSLVKTGSFGNTIYF. The CDR3 region has the DNA TGTGCCAGCAGCTTAGTCAAAACAGGGAGCTTTGGAAACACCATATATTTT.

The CDR3 protein is CSAGKDGREDTEAFF. The CDR3 bases are TGCAGTGCTGGGAAGGATGGCAGGGAGGACACTGAAGCTTTCTTT. The V call is TRBV20-1, the J call TRBJ1-1, with D possibly matching TRBD1 (5 bases). Germline CDR1 DFQATT, CDR2 SNEGSKA (reference sequence). The ends were cut back, 5 bases at V and 3 bases at J, with 19 bases in the middle. This CDR3 region has 15 residues.

This clonotype was observed a few times. The chain has TRBV24-1 and TRBJ2-1; D may be TRBD1 or TRBD2 (5 bases each). V dropped 4 bases and J dropped 6 bases, with 15 bases sitting between them. The length of the CDR3 is 15 residues. Germline V gives CDR1 KGHDR, CDR2 SFDVKD. CDR3 bases: TGTGCCACCAGTGAAAGGGGAGTCACCCGCAATGAGCAGTTCTTC. Protein sequence: CATSERGVTRNEQFF.

The genes are TRBV20-1 and TRBJ1-1, with TRBD1 matching over 10 bases. Losses at the gene ends were 0 bases for V and 5 bases for J; bases not matched to a gene: 9. The germline gives CDR1 DFQATT, CDR2 SNEGSKA (reference sequence). The CDR3 loop spans 16 amino acids. The CDR3 spells CSARDSDRGRKTEAFF. CDR3 DNA: TGCAGTGCTAGAGATAGCGACAGGGGGCGAAAGACTGAAGCTTTCTTT.

This clonotype was counted only a few times. This chain links TRBV9 with TRBJ1-2; TRBD1 agrees at 9 bases. The CDR3 spans 15 residues. The V and J ends lost 0 bases and 2 bases, in that order; junction bases with no gene match: 2. Germline loops: CDR1 SGDLS, CDR2 YYNGEE. For the CDR3, the DNA is TGTGCCAGCAGCGTAGGGGGGACAGGGAACTATGGCTACACCTTC. The encoded protein is CASSVGGTGNYGYTF.

The V call is TRBV12-5, the J call TRBJ1-1; D remains ambiguous. The germline V gene encodes CDR1 LGHNT and CDR2 FRNRAP. The CDR3 spans 11 residues. CDR3 coding DNA: TGTGCCATCAATTCTGAAACTGAAGCTTTCTTT. The encoded protein is CAINSETEAFF.

This clonotype has only a few counts. The gene calls are TRBV20-1 and TRBJ1-5; possibly TRBD1 for D (6 bases). In germline, CDR1 is DFQATT, CDR2 SNEGSKA (reference sequence). This CDR3 comprises 12 residues. V lost 3 bases and J 9 bases, leaving 12 bases between the germline ends. DNA of the CDR3: TGCAGTGCTAGGTGGGAACAGGGGCCCCAGCATTTT. This encodes CSARWEQGPQHF.

This clonotype occurred a few times. The chain employs TRBV12-5 and TRBJ1-1; D may be TRBD1 (6 bases). CDR3 length equals 13 residues. Germline V lookup: CDR1 LGHNT, CDR2 FRNRAP. CDR3 sequence reads: CASSVTGTTEAFF. In nucleotides, the CDR3 is TGTGCCAGCAGCGTAACAGGGACCACTGAAGCTTTCTTT.

This clonotype occurred a few times. The CDR3 region is CSAQIGQGEGQPQHF. The CDR3 bases are TGCAGTGCCCAAATTGGGCAGGGAGAAGGACAGCCCCAGCATTTT. The gene calls are TRBV20-1 and TRBJ1-5; the D gene is possibly TRBD1 (5 bases). Trimming removed 6 bases at V and 7 bases at J, with 22 bases between. CDR3 length: 15 amino acids. Germline assignment: CDR1 DFQATT and CDR2 SNEGSKA (reference sequence).

This clonotype was seen at least ten times. The V and J genes are TRBV20-1 and TRBJ2-5; TRBD1 matches 12 bases. This CDR3 is built from 18 residues. V shed 0 bases and J 5 bases; nucleotides not matched to a gene: 13. CDR1 and CDR2 (germline): DFQATT, SNEGSKA (reference sequence). The CDR3 protein is CSARDRGEGQGASETQYF. In nucleotides, the CDR3 is TGCAGTGCTAGAGATCGGGGTGAGGGACAGGGGGCTTCGGAGACCCAGTACTTC.

This clonotype was seen at least ten times. The chain couples TRBV12-3 or TRBV12-4 to TRBJ2-2, with 9 nucleotides matching TRBD2. The CDR3 covers 15 residues. The junction had 5 bases not matched to a gene; V was cut back by 7 bases and J by 2 bases. The CDR3 DNA follows: TGTGCCAGCACCTTTAGCGGGGGAAACACCGGGGAGCTGTTTTTT. It codes for CASTFSGGNTGELFF.

V is TRBV15 and J is TRBJ2-7; the D gene is possibly TRBD1 (5 bases). Germline V lookup: CDR1 LNHNV, CDR2 YYDKDF (reference sequence). The V end was cut by 0 bases, the J end by 2 bases, with 17 bases between. This CDR3 is built from 17 residues. This CDR3 is CATSRDHSAGLTYEQYF. DNA for the CDR3: TGTGCCACCAGCAGAGATCACTCCGCAGGGCTGACCTACGAGCAGTACTTC.

This clonotype was detected a few times. This chain connects TRBV2 to TRBJ2-7, with D hard to call. CDR3 size: 12 residues. Germline values: CDR1 SNHLY, CDR2 FYNNEI. V dropped 3 bases and J dropped 3 bases, with 6 bases sitting between them. The CDR3 protein is CASSEMGYEQYF. CDR3 sequence (DNA): TGTGCCAGCAGTGAGATGGGCTACGAGCAGTACTTC.

The V gene is TRBV20-1, the J gene TRBJ2-1; perhaps TRBD1 as D (7 bases). The germline V gene has CDR1 DFQATT and CDR2 SNEGSKA (reference sequence). Deletions cut 5 bases from V and 6 bases from J, with 17 bases between. The CDR3 has 14 residues. CDR3 DNA sequence: TGCAGTGCTTTGACAGGGTGGGGGGCCAATGAGCAGTTCTTC. Translation gives CSALTGWGANEQFF.

The table lists this clonotype with a count of one. The rearrangement uses TRBV24-1 and TRBJ2-7; a weak D match, TRBD1 (6 bases). Germline V CDR1 and CDR2: KGHDR, SFDVKD. The ends were cut back, 2 bases at V and 3 bases at J, with 7 bases in the middle. CDR3 length: 13 residues. Here the CDR3 DNA reads TGTGCCACCAGTGATTCGACAGGCTACGAGCAGTACTTC. This translates into CATSDSTGYEQYF.

The V call is TRBV7-3, the J call TRBJ2-7, with 8 bases aligning to TRBD2. Trimming took 5 bases from V and 7 from J; bases not matched to a gene: 7. CDR3 length equals 13 residues. Germline CDR1 is SGHTA and CDR2 is FQGTGA. The CDR3 region has the DNA TGTGCCAGCAGCCCGGGGGGGTTGGAGGAGCAGTACTTC. Encoded protein: CASSPGGLEEQYF.